The clone carrying this T cell receptor (beta chain) came up many times. This sample was included in a study of T cells after yellow fever vaccination. For the study at large: Fractions with few cells were prepared using SMART-Seq v4 Ultra Low Input.

UMIs were added to TCR cDNA along with a universal primer site when it was made by 5'RACE template switching. TCRdb ran MiXCR on the 5' RACE reads and lists one entry per CDR3 protein. The data hold about 300,000 distinct CDR3 sequences, with under 5% observed a single time. This CDR3 comprises 15 residues. V dropped 2 bases and J dropped 2 bases, with 13 bases sitting between them. This specimen was PBMCs, taken 5 days after the yellow fever booster vaccination. This chain joins TRBV12-3 or TRBV12-4 and TRBJ2-7; D remains unclear. The TCR sequence derives from a man between 18 and 35 years old who received the YFV17D yellow fever vaccine. CDR3 bases: TGTGCCAGCAGTTTACGCAGGTCCAACACCTACGAGCAGTACGTC. Its protein product is CASSLRRSNTYEQYV.